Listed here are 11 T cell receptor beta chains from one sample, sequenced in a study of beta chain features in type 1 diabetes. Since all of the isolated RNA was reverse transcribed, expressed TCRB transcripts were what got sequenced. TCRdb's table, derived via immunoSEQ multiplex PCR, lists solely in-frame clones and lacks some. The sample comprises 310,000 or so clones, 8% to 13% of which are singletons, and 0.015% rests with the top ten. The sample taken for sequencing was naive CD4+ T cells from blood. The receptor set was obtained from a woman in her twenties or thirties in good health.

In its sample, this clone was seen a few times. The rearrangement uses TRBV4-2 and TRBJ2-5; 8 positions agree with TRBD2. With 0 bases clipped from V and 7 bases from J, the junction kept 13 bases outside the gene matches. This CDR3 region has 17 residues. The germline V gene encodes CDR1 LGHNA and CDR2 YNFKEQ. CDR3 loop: CASSQEALRGSGGTQYF. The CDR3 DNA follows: TGTGCCAGCAGCCAAGAGGCCTTGAGGGGGAGCGGGGGGACCCAGTACTTC.

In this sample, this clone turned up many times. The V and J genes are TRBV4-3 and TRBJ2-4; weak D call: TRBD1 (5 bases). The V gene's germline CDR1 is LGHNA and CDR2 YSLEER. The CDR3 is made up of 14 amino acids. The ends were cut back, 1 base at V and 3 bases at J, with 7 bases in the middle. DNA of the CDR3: TGCGCCAGCAGCCAAGGACAGAGCAAAAACATTCAGTACTTC. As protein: CASSQGQSKNIQYF.

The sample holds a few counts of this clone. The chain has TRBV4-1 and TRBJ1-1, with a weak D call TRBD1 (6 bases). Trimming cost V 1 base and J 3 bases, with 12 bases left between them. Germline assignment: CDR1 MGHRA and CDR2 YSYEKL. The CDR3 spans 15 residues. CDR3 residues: CASSQVGGRDTEAFF. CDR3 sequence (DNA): TGCGCCAGCAGCCAAGTAGGGGGTCGAGACACTGAAGCTTTCTTT.

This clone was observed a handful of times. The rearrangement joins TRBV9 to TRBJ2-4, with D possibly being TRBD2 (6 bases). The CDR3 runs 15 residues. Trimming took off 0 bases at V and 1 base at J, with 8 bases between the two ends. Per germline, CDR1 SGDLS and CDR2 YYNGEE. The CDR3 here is CASSVGGTAKNIQYF. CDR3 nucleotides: TGTGCCAGCAGCGTAGGCGGGACGGCCAAAAACATTCAGTACTTC.

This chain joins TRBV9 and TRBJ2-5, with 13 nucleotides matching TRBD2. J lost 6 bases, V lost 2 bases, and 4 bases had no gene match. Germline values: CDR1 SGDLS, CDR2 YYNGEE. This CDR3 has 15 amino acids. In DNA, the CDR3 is TGTGCCAGCAGCGTGGGACTAGCGGGAAAGAAGACCCAGTACTTC. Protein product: CASSVGLAGKKTQYF.

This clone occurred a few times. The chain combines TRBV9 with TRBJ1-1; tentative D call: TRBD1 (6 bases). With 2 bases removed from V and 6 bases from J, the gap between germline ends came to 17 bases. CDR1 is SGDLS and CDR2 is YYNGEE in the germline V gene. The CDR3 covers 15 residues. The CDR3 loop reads CASSVADSATSEAFF. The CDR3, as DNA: TGTGCCAGCAGCGTCGCGGACAGTGCGACGTCTGAAGCTTTCTTT.

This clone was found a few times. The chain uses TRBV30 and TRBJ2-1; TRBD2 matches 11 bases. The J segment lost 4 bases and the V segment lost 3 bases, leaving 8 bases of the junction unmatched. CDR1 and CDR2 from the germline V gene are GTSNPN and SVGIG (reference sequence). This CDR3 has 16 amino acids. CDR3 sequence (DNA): TGTGCCTGGAGCGGGGCTAGCGGGAGGTTATACAATGAGCAGTTCTTC. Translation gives CAWSGASGRLYNEQFF.

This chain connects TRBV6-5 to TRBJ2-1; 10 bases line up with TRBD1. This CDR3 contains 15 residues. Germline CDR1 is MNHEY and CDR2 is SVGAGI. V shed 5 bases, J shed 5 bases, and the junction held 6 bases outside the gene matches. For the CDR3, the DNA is TGTGCCAGCAGTGGGGACAGGGGTAGGAACAATGAGCAGTTCTTC. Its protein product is CASSGDRGRNNEQFF.

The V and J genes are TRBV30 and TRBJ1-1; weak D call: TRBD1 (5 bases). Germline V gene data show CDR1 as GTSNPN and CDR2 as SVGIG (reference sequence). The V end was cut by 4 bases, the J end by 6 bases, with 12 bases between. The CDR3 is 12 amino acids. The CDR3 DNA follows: TGTGCCTGGACTGGGGGAGGGGCTGAAGCTTTCTTT. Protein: CAWTGGGAEAFF.

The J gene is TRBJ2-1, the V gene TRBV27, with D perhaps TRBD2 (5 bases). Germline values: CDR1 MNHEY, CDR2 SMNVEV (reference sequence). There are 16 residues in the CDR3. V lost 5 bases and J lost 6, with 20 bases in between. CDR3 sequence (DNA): TGTGCCAGCAGTATAGACTATTTACATGCTTCCAATGAGCAGTTCTTC. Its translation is CASSIDYLHASNEQFF.

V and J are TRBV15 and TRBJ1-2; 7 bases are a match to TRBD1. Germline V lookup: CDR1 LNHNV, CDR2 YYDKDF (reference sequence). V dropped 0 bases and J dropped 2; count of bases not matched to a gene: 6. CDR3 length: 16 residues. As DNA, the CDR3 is TGTGCCACCAGCAGAGACCCCGGGACAGTCAACTATGGCTACACCTTC. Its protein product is CATSRDPGTVNYGYTF.